Listed below are T cell receptor beta chains from one sample, sequenced in a study of cytotoxic CD8 clonotypes in ibrutinib-treated CLL. The data were produced by immunoSEQ multiplex PCR, yet TCRdb's version contains in-frame clones alone and is incomplete. The sample includes about 140,000 clones, approximately 80% of them seen just once. The starting material was PBMCs, obtained after 36 months of ibrutinib treatment. All receptors derive from a human donor with chronic lymphocytic leukemia. Both conserved end residues are part of each CDR3. A D gene is named only where the DNA matches it firmly. Clone size appears in some rows only: once, few, many, or a class for an expanded clone.

clone size,J gene,D gene,V gene,CDR3 DNA,CDR3 protein
NA,TRBJ1-5,NA,TRBV11-3,TGTGCCAGCAGCTTTAGACGTTGGGGCCGGGAGTTTAGCCAGCCCCAGCATTTT,CASSFRRWGREFSQPQHF
NA,TRBJ1-4,NA,TRBV15,TGTGCCACCAGCAGAGATCCCGGGACGTACGAAAAACTGTTTTTT,CATSRDPGTYEKLFF
NA,TRBJ2-7,NA,TRBV6-4,TGTGCCAGCAGTCCCTCGTGGGGCTCCTACGAGCAGTACTTC,CASSPSWGSYEQYF
NA,TRBJ1-1,TRBD1,TRBV27,TGTGCCAGCAGTACTGGGGACAGGGGAACTGAAGCTTTCTTT,CASSTGDRGTEAFF
NA,TRBJ1-5,NA,TRBV23-1,TGCGCCAGCAGTCAATCGAAACGGGGCCGAAAGCCCCAGCATTTT,CASSQSKRGRKPQHF
NA,TRBJ1-2,TRBD1,TRBV5-1,TGCGCCAGCAGCTCGACAGGGGGAGGCTATGGCTACACCTTC,CASSSTGGGYGYTF
NA,TRBJ1-6,TRBD1,TRBV28,TGTGCCACACTGACAGGGGGCAGATCACCCCTCCACTTT,CATLTGGRSPLHF
NA,TRBJ2-3,NA,TRBV7-9,TGTGCCAGCAGCCTGGACTCCACAGATACGCAGTATTTT,CASSLDSTDTQYF
NA,TRBJ1-4,NA,TRBV5-1,TGCGCCAGCAGCTCAGGAAGAATCAATGAAAAACTGTTTTTT,CASSSGRINEKLFF
many,TRBJ1-2,NA,TRBV7-9,TGTGCCAGCATCAATTATTTCTTAGGGGAACCGGTTTATGGCTACACCTTC,CASINYFLGEPVYGYTF
NA,TRBJ1-3,NA,TRBV10-3,TGTGCCACCCTAGACGGCGTGGCTGGAAACACCATATATTTT,CATLDGVAGNTIYF
few,TRBJ1-4,NA,TRBV10-2,TGCGCCAGCAGTGATGTACAGGGCTCTAATGAAAAACTGTTTTTT,CASSDVQGSNEKLFF
NA,TRBJ1-2,NA,TRBV18,TGTGCCAGCTCCCTGGACAGTCAATATGGCTACACCTTC,CASSLDSQYGYTF
NA,TRBJ1-2,TRBD1,TRBV5-6,TGTGCCAGCAGGAGGACAGGGTTGAACTATGGCTACACCTTC,CASRRTGLNYGYTF
NA,TRBJ1-4,TRBD1,TRBV28,TGTGCCAGCAACGAAGCGGGACAGGCGGATGAAAAACTGTTTTTT,CASNEAGQADEKLFF
NA,TRBJ2-1,NA,TRBV6-5,TGTGCCAGCAGTTACGGGACTGGACCACTTGGGGATGAGCAGTTCTTC,CASSYGTGPLGDEQFF
NA,TRBJ2-5,TRBD1,TRBV6-4,TGTGCCAGCAGCGAGGGGGCCACCTCCTGGGAGACCCAGTACTTC,CASSEGATSWETQYF
NA,TRBJ2-3,TRBD2,TRBV6-4,TGTGCCAGCAGACCGAGCGGGAGGATGACAGATACGCAGTATTTT,CASRPSGRMTDTQYF
NA,TRBJ2-7,TRBD2,TRBV2,TGTGCCAGCACTACTAGCGGCTACGAGCAGTACTTC,CASTTSGYEQYF
NA,TRBJ2-3,TRBD2,TRBV7-3,TGTGCCAGCAGCTTGTTTCGGACTAGCGGCGGCACAGATACGCAGTATTTT,CASSLFRTSGGTDTQYF